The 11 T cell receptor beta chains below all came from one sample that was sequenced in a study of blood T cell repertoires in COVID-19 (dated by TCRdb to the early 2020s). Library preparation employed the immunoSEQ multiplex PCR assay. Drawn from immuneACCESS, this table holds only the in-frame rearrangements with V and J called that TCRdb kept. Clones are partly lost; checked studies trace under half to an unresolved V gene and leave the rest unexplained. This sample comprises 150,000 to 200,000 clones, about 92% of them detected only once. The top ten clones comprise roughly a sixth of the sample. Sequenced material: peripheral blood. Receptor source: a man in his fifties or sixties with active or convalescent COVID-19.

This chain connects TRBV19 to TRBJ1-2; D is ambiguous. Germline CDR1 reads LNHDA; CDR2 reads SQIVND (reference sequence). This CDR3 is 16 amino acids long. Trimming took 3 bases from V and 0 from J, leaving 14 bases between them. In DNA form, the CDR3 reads TGTGCCAGTAGTATCGCCGGGAGTCGGCCTAACTATGGCTACACCTTC. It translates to CASSIAGSRPNYGYTF.

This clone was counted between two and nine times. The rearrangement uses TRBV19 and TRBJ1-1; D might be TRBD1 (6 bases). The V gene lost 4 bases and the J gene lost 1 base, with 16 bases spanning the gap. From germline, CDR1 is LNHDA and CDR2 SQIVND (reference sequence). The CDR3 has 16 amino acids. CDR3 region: CASSKNRQATNTEAFF. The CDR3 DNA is TGTGCCAGTAGTAAAAACCGACAGGCGACGAACACTGAAGCTTTCTTT.

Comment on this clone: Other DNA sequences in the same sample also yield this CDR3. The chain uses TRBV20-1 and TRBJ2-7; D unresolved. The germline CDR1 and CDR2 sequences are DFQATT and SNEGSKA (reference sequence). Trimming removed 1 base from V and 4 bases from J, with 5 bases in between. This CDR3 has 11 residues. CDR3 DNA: TGCAGTGCTAGAGTTGAGTACGAGCAGTACTTC. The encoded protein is CSARVEYEQYF.

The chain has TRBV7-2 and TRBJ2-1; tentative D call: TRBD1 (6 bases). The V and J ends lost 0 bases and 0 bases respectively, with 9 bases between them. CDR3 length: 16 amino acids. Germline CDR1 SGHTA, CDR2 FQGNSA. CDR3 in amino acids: CASSLARGSSYNEQFF. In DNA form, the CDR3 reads TGTGCCAGCAGCTTAGCTAGGGGGAGCTCCTACAATGAGCAGTTCTTC.

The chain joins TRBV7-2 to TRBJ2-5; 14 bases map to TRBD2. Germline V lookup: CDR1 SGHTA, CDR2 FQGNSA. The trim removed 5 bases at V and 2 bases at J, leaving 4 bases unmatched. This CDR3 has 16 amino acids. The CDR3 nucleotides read TGTGCCAGCAGCGCCGGGACTAGCGGGGGTCAAGAGACCCAGTACTTC. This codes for CASSAGTSGGQETQYF.

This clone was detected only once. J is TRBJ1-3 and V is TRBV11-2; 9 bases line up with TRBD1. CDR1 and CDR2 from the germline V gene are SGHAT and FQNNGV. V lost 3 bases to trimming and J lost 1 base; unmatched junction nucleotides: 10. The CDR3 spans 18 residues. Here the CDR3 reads CASSLVRTGEASGNTIYF. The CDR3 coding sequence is TGTGCCAGCAGCTTGGTCCGGACAGGGGAAGCTTCTGGAAACACCATATATTTT.

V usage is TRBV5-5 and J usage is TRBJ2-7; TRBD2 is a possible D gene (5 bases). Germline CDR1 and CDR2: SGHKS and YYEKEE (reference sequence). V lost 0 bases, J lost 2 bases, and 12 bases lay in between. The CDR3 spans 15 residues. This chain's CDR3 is CASSLEAGATYEQYF. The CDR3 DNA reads TGTGCCAGCAGCTTGGAGGCGGGCGCAACCTACGAGCAGTACTTC.

The CDR3 sequence is CASSDVEATGEQYF. The CDR3 bases are TGTGCCAGCAGTGATGTAGAGGCTACTGGCGAGCAGTACTTC. V gene TRBV25-1 combines with J gene TRBJ2-7; no clear D gene. Germline loops: CDR1 MGHDK, CDR2 SYGVNS. The V and J ends lost 3 bases and 6 bases respectively, with 15 bases between them. The CDR3 extends over 14 amino acids.

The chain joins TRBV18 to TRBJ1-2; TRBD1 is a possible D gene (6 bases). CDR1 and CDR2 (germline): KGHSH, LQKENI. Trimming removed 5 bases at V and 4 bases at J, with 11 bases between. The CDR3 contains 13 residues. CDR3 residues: CASSAGQRYGYTF. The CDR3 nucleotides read TGTGCCAGCTCAGCTGGACAGCGCTATGGCTACACCTTC.

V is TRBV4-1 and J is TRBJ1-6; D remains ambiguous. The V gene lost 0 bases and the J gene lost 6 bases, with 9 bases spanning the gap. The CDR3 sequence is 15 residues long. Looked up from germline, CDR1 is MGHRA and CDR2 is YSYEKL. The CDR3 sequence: CASSQDLGVNSPLHF. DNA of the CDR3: TGCGCCAGCAGCCAAGATCTGGGAGTTAATTCACCCCTCCACTTT.

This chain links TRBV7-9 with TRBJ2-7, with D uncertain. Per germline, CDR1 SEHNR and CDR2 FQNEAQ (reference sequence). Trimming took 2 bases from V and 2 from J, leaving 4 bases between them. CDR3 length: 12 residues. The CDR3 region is CASSLYTYEQYF. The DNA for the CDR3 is TGTGCCAGCAGCTTATACACCTACGAGCAGTACTTC.